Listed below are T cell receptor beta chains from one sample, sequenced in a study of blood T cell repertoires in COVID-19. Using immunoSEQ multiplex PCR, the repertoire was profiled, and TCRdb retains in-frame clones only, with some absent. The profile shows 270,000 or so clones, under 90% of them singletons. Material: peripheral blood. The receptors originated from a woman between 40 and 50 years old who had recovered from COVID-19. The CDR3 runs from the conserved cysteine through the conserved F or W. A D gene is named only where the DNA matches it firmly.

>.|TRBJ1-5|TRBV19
CASSGQGVNQPQHF
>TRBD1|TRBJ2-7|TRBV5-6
CASSFGTGGYEQYF
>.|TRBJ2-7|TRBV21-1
CASSDGRPYEQYF
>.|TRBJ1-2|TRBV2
CASRADLNSNYGYTF
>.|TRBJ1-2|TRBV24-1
CATSDSGNGYTF
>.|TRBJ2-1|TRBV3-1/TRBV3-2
CASSLGPGVSYNEQFF
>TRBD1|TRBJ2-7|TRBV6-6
CASSSPDRAEQYF
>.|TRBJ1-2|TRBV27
CASSSYREGYGYTF
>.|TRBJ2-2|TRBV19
CASSYGERGGELFF
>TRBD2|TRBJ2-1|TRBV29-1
CSVAGTSGRGGGSYNEQFF
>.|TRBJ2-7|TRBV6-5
CASSLETLYTEQYF
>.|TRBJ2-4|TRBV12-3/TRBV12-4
CASQGTGLNIQYF
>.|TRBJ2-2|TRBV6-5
CASSLSGVSGELFF
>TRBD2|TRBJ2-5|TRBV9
CASSRQGSPSGNIQETQYF
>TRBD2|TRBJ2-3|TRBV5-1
CASSLPTSGIGTDTQYF
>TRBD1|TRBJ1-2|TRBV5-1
CASSLEAGGNYGYTF
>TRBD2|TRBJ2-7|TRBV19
CASSIQASGIYEQYF
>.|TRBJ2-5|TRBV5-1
CASSLGGGAETQYF
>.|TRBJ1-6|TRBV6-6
CASTSPGVGDNSPLHF
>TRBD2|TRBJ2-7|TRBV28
CASSSQLAGDHEQYF
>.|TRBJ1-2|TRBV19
CAIRQTNYGYTF
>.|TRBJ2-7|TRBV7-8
CASSLVAIASVRPYEQYF
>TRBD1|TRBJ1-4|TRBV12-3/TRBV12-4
CASSSQGASLFF
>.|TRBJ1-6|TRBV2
CASSVPVRNSPLHF
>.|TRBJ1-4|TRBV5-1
CASSLGAIEGEKLFF
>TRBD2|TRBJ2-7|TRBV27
CASSLGSGTVYEQYF
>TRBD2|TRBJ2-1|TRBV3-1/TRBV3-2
CASSHGGGREHNEQFF